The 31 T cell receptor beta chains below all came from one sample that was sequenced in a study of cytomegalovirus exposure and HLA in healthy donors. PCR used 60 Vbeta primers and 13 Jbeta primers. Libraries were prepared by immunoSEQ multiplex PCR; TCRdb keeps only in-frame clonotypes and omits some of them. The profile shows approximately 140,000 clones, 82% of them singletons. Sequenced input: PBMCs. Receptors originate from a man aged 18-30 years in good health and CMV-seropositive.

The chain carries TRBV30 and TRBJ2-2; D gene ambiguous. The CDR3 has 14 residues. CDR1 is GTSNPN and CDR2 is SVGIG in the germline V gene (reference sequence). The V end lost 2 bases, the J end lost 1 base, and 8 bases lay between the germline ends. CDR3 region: CAWSPSGNTGELFF. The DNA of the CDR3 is TGTGCCTGGAGTCCGTCGGGGAACACCGGGGAGCTGTTTTTT.

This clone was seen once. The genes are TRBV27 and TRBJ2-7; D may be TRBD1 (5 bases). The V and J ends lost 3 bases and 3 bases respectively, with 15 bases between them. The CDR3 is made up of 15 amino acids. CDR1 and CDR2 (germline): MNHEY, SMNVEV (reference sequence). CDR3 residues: CASSFDRLSVYEQYF. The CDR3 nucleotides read TGTGCCAGCAGTTTTGACAGATTGAGTGTCTACGAGCAGTACTTC.

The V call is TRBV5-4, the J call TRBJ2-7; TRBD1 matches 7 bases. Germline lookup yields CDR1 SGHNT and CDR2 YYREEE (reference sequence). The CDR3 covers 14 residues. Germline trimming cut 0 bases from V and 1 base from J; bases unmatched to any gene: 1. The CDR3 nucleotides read TGTGCCAGCAGCTTGGACAGGGGTTCCTACGAGCAGTACTTC. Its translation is CASSLDRGSYEQYF.

CDR3 in amino acids: CASSRQGGKTNEKLFF. The CDR3 nucleotides read TGTGCCAGCAGTCGACAGGGGGGTAAAACTAATGAAAAACTGTTTTTT. The chain uses TRBV21-1 and TRBJ1-4; TRBD1, the D gene given by the table, was not confirmed from the DNA. TRBV21-1 is tagged as a pseudogene. This CDR3 has 16 residues.

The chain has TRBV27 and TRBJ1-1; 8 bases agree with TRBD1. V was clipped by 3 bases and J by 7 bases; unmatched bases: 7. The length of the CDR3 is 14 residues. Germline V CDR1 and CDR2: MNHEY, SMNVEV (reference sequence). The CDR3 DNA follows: TGTGCCAGCAGTTTGACAGGGGCGGCTGGTGAAGCTTTCTTT. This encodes CASSLTGAAGEAFF.

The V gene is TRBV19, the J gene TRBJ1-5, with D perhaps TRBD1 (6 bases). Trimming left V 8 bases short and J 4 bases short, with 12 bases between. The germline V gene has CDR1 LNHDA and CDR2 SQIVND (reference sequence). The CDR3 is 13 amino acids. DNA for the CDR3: TGTGCCAGTGGGTGGGGGCATAATCAGCCCCAGCATTTT. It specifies CASGWGHNQPQHF.

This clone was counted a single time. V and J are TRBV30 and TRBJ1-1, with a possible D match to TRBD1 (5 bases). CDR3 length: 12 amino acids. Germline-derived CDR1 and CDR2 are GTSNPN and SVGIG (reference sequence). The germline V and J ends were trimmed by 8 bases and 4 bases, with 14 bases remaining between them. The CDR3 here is CAAARVGTEAFF. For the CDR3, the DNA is TGTGCCGCGGCCAGGGTAGGCACTGAAGCTTTCTTT.

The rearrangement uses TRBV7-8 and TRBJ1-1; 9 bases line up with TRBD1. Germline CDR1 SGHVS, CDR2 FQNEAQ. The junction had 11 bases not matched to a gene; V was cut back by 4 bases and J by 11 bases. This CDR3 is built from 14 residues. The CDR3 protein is CASSSGQGEAGAFF. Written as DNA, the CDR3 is TGTGCCAGCAGCTCGGGACAGGGAGAGGCTGGGGCTTTCTTT.

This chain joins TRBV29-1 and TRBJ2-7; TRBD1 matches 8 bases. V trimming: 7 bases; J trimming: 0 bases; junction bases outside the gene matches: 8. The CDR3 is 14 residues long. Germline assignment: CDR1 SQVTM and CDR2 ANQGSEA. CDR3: CSATGQGYSYEQYF. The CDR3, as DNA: TGCAGCGCAACAGGACAGGGTTACTCCTACGAGCAGTACTTC.

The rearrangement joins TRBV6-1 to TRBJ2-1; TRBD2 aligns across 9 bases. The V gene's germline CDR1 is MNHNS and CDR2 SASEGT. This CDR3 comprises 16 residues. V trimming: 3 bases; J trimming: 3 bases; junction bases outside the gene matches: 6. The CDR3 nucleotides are TGTGCCAGCAGTGACCCCGGGACTAGCAGCTACAATGAGCAGTTCTTC. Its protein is CASSDPGTSSYNEQFF.

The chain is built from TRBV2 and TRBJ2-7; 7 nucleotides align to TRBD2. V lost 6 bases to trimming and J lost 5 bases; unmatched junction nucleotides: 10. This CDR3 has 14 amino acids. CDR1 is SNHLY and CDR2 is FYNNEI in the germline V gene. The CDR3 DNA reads TGTGCCAGCAGAGAGCGACTAGCTCTCCACGAGCAGTACTTC. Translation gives CASRERLALHEQYF.

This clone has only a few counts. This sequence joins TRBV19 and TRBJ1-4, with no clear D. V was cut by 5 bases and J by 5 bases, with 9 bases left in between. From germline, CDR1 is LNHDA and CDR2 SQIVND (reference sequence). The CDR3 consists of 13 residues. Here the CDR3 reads CASSAGSNEKLFF. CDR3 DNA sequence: TGTGCCAGTAGTGCGGGGAGCAATGAAAAACTGTTTTTT.

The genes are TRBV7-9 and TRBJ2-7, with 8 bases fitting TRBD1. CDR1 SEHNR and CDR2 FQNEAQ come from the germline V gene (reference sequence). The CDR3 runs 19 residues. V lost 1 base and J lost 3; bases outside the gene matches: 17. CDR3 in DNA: TGTGCCAGCAGCTTAGGGTGGCAGGGGGCGCGCCCCGGAATCTACGAGCAGTACTTC. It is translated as CASSLGWQGARPGIYEQYF.

CDR3 DNA sequence: TGTGCCAGCAGTCCGACAGGGGATCAGCCCCAGCATTTT. Its protein is CASSPTGDQPQHF. This chain connects TRBV6-5 to TRBJ1-5; 8 nucleotides line up with TRBD1. The CDR3 runs 13 residues. The junction had 2 bases not matched to a gene; V was cut back by 5 bases and J by 5 bases. CDR1 MNHEY and CDR2 SVGAGI come from the germline V gene.

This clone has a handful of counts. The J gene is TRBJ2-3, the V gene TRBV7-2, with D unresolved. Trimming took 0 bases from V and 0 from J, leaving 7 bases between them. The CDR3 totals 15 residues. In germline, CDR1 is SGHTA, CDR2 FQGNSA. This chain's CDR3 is CASSLAFTSTDTQYF. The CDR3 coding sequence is TGTGCCAGCAGCTTAGCCTTCACTAGCACAGATACGCAGTATTTT.

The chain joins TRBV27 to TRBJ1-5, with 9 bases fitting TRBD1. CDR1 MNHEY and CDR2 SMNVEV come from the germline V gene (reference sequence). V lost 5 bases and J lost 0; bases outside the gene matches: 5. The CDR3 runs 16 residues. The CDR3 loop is CASSPRQGDSNQPQHF. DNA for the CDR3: TGTGCCAGCAGTCCTAGACAGGGGGATAGCAATCAGCCCCAGCATTTT.

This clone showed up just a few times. The CDR3 loop reads CASSEASGANVLTF. CDR3 bases: TGTGCCAGTAGTGAGGCCTCTGGGGCCAACGTCCTGACTTTC. The rearrangement joins TRBV19 to TRBJ2-6; unclear D gene. Germline CDR1 and CDR2: LNHDA and SQIVND (reference sequence). This CDR3 is 14 amino acids long. The V end lost 5 bases, the J end lost 0 bases, and 5 bases lay between the germline ends.

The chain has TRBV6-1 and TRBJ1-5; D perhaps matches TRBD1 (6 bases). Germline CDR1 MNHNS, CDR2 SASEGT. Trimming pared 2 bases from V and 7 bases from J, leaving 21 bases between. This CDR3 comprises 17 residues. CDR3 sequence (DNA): TGTGCCAGCAGTGAAACACGCCGCACAATTCAGGGGCAGCCCCAGCATTTT. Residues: CASSETRRTIQGQPQHF.

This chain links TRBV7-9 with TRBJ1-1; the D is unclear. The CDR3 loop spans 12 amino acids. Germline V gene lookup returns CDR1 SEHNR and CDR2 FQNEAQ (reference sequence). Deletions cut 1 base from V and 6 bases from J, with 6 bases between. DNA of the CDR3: TGTGCCAGCAGCTTAGTATTCGCTGAAGCTTTCTTT. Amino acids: CASSLVFAEAFF.

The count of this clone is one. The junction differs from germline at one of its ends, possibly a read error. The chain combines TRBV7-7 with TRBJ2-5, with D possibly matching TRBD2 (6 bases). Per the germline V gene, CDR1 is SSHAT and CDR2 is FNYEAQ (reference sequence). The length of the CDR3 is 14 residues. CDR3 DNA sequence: TGTGCTAGCAGCCCCTCCCGGGCGGGGGAGACCCAGTACTTC. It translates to CASSPSRAGETQYF.

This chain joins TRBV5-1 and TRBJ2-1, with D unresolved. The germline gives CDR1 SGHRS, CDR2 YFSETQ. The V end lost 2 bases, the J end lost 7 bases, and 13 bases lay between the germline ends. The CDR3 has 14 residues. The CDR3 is CASSFGSESNEQFF. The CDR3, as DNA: TGCGCCAGCAGCTTCGGCAGCGAGAGTAATGAGCAGTTCTTC.

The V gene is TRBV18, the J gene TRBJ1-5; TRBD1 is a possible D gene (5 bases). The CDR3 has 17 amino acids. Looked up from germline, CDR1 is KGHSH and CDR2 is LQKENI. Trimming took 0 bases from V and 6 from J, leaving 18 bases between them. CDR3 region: CASSPPRGGVGGQPQHF. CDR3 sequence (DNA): TGTGCCAGCTCACCACCGAGAGGAGGGGTCGGCGGTCAGCCCCAGCATTTT.

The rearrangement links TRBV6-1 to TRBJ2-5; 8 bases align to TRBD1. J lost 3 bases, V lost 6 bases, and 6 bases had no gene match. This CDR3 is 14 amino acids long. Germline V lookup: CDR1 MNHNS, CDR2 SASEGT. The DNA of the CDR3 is TGTGCCAGCAGGACCAGGGGGCAGAAAGAGACCCAGTACTTC. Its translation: CASRTRGQKETQYF.

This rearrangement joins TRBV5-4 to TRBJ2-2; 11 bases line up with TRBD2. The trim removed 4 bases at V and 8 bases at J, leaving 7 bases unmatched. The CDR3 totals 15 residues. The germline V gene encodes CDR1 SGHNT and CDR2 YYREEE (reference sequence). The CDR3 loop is CASSQGLAGRGELFF. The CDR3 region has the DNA TGTGCCAGCAGCCAAGGACTAGCGGGTAGGGGGGAGCTGTTTTTT.

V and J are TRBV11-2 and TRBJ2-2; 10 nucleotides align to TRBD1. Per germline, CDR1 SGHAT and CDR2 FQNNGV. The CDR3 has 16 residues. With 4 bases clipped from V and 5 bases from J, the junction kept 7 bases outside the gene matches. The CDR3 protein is CASSSPWDRGTGELFF. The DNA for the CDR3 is TGTGCCAGCAGCTCCCCTTGGGACAGGGGTACCGGGGAGCTGTTTTTT.

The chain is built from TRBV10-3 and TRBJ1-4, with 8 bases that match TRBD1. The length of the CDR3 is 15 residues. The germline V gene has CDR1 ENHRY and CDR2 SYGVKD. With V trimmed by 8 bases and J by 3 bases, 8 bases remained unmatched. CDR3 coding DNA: TGTGCCATCGGGGGACAGGACATTTCTAATGAAAAACTGTTTTTT. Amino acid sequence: CAIGGQDISNEKLFF.

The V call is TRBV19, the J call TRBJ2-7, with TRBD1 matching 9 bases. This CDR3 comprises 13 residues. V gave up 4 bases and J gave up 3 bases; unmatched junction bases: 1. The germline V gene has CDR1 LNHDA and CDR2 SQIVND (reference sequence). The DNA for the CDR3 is TGTGCCAGTAGTACGGACAGGGGCTACGAGCAGTACTTC. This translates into CASSTDRGYEQYF. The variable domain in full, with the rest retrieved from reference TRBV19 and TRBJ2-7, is DGGITQSPKYLFRKEGQNVTLSCEQNLNHDAMYWYRQDPGQGLRLIYYSQIVNDFQKGDIAEGYSVSREKKESFPLTVTSAQKNPTAFYLCASSTDRGYEQYFGPGTRLTVT.

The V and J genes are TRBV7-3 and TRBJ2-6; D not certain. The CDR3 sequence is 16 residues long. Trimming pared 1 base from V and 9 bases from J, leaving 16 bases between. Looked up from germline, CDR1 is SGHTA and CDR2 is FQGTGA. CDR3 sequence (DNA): TGTGCCAGCAGCTTAAGGGCTCTCGAAGGAAACAACGTCCTGACTTTC. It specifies CASSLRALEGNNVLTF.

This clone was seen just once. CDR3 in amino acids: CASSPPDSLADTGELFF. Here the CDR3 DNA reads TGTGCCAGCTCACCACCGGACAGCCTCGCGGACACCGGGGAGCTGTTTTTT. The V call is TRBV18, the J call TRBJ2-2; D possibly corresponds to TRBD1 (6 bases). The germline CDR1 and CDR2 sequences are KGHSH and LQKENI. The CDR3 is 17 residues long. V shed 0 bases and J shed 3 bases, with 14 bases lying between them.

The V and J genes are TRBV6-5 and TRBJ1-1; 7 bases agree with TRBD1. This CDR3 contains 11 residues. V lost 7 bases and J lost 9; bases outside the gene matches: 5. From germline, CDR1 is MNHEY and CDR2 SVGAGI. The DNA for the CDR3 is TGTGCCAGCACCACAGGGGATCAAGCTTTCTTT. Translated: CASTTGDQAFF.

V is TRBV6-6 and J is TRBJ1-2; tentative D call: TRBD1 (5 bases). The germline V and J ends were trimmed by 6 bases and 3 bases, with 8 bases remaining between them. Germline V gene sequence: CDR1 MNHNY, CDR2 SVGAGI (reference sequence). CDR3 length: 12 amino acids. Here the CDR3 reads CASREGDYGYTF. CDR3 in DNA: TGTGCCAGCAGGGAAGGGGACTATGGCTACACCTTC.